This TCR beta chain was captured by sequencing in a study of shared clonotypes between healthy human individuals. Study at large: For every donor, three CD4 naive, three CD4 memory, two CD8 naive and one CD8 memory plates were used.

The germline gives CDR1 LNHNV, CDR2 YYDKDF (reference sequence). V shed 0 bases and J shed 4 bases, with 18 bases lying between them. The CDR3 is 17 residues long. Comment on this clone: Its antigen is not known.

Here immunoSEQ multiplex PCR was the method, and the copy in TCRdb shows in-frame clones only, minus some. The sample carries 2.3 million or so clones, more than 85% recorded once. Study conclusions and caveats: Larger estimated richness was generally seen in naive subsets than in memory subsets.

The TCR originated in a man between 18 and 29 years old in good health. Some clones in this sample may be carry-over from other donors' samples. Sample: naive CD4+ T cells from PBMCs. This sample's subset: CD45RA+ positively selected. The chain has TRBV15 and TRBJ1-2, with a weak D call TRBD1 (5 bases). The DNA for the CDR3 is TGTGCCACCAGCAGAGATGGAGGAGCGCAGGGAGCCTATGGCTACACCTTC. This translates into CATSRDGGAQGAYGYTF. The variable domain in full, completed from reference TRBV15 and TRBJ1-2, reads DAMVIQNPRYQVTQFGKPVTLSCSQTLNHNVMYWYQQKSSQAPKLLFHYYDKDFNNEADTPDNFQSRRPNTSFCFLDIRSPGLGDTAMYLCATSRDGGAQGAYGYTFGSGTRLTVV.